In this sample, the clone carrying this T cell receptor beta chain turned up many times. TCRdb re-derived calls from the reads in MiXCR, one entry per CDR3 protein. This table has 450,000 to 600,000 distinct CDR3 sequences, around 11% appearing once. This sample stems from a study of T cell repertoires in cytomegalovirus infection. This CDR3 is 15 amino acids long. Trimming removed 1 base at V and 2 bases at J, with 8 bases between. The germline V gene encodes CDR1 SEHNR and CDR2 FQNEAQ (reference sequence). This TCR came from a human donor in good health (CMV status not recorded). Some clones in this sample may be carry-over from other donors' samples. What was sequenced was PBMCs. The chain employs TRBV7-9 and TRBJ1-4, with a possible D match to TRBD1 (5 bases). Written as DNA, the CDR3 is TGTGCCAGCAGCTTAGGGGGGTCGACTAATGAAAAACTGTTTTTT. Amino acids: CASSLGGSTNEKLFF.